Listed below are T cell receptor beta chains from one sample, sequenced in a study of T cells after yellow fever vaccination. TCRdb itself ran the 5' RACE reads through MiXCR, one entry per CDR3 protein. The sample includes fewer than 100,000 distinct CDR3 sequences, almost 9% seen only once; the top ten take roughly 15%. The starting material was CD8+ T cells not binding an NS4B(214-222) dextramer, sorted from PBMCs, obtained approximately 16 days after the first yellow fever vaccination. The receptors stem from a man between 18 and 35 years old who received the YFV17D yellow fever vaccine. CDR3s leave out the opening cysteine and the closing phenylalanine or tryptophan. The D gene is left open where the match is weak. Part of the rows lack a size; the others show once, few, many or a class for expanded clones.

.	.	TRBV4-1	ASSPTSGVTEQF
few	.	TRBV27	ASSLRGDRLLTDTQY
.	.	TRBV12-3/TRBV12-4	ASSLRTVTYNEQF
.	TRBD1	TRBV7-3	ASSLNVGTGIATEAF
.	.	TRBV12-3/TRBV12-4	ASSNGGDTDETQY
.	TRBD2	TRBV29-1	SVEGLAGGVTDEQF
few	.	TRBV20-1	CGGPAGRTSYNEQF
few	.	TRBV28	ASSWTDNEQF
few	.	TRBV4-1	ASSQAEGSYEQY
.	.	TRBV2	ASSEGQIYQPQH
once	TRBD2	TRBV6-1	ASRLVGGYTGELF
many	.	TRBV12-3/TRBV12-4	ASSLSVLGNEQF
.	.	TRBV19	ASSTWGASRGTDTQY
.	.	TRBV13	ASSLGLGGDQPQH
.	.	TRBV27	ASSLFTGELF
.	TRBD2	TRBV4-1	ASSSTSGGRGETQY
.	TRBD1	TRBV19	ASPPRGTGTTDTQY
few	TRBD1	TRBV7-9	ASSSPNRGPNTGELF
.	TRBD1	TRBV20-1	SARDLGTGFIGYGYT
few	.	TRBV4-3	ASSETGRANEQY
.	.	TRBV7-2	ASSLTPGDATNEKLF
.	.	TRBV6-1	ASSPFPVKVSYNEQF
few	.	TRBV4-1	ASTQDSFYGYT
.	.	TRBV27	ASSSQGGGITDTQY
many	.	TRBV5-1	ASSLSGPFYGYT
.	.	TRBV6-5	ASSYTGNTEAF
few	TRBD2	TRBV20-1	SARGRLAGRAYEQY
.	.	TRBV29-1	RDRVAEAF
few	.	TRBV7-4	ASSLALYQETQY
many	TRBD2	TRBV12-3/TRBV12-4	ASSLPQRGGTDTQY
.	TRBD1	TRBV4-3	ASSQGTGEDTQY
many	.	TRBV6-2/TRBV6-3	ASSLTGNYGYT